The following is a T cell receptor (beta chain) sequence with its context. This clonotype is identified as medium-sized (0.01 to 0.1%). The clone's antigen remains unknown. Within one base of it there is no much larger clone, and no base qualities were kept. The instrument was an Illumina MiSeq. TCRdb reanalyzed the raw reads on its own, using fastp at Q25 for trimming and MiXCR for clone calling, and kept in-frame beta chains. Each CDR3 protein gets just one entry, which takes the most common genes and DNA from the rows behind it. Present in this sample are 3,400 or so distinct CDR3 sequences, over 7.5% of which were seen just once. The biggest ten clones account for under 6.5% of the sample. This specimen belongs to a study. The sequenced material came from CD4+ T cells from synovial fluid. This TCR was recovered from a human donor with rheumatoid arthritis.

The DNA sequence is given as TGTGCTACGAGTAGGGGGACATCGAACACTGAAGCTTTCTTT. This yields the protein CATSRGTSNTEAFF. This receptor chain uses TRBV7-2 and TRBJ1-1; the D gene is perhaps TRBD1, from 6 matching bases. Including the terminal cysteine and phenylalanine, the CDR3 comprises 14 residues. Of the read, only the CDR3 DNA is kept; its 42 bases are in frame from base 1. CDR1 and CDR2 (SGHTA, FQGNSA) derive from the germline V gene.